This TCR beta chain comes out of a study of beta chain features in type 1 diabetes. Study information: Sorted cell examination encompassed 100 million to 110 million cells across all samples. Findings and caveats of the study: TCRB CDR3s were moderately but significantly shorter in Type 1 diabetes patients in all four CD4+ subsets.

The isolated RNA, all of it, was reverse transcribed, so expressed TCRB transcripts were what got sequenced. The table came from immunoSEQ multiplex PCR; TCRdb's copy has only in-frame clones and leaves some out. Here the sample spans approximately 250,000 clones, about a sixth being singletons. Cell sorting via CD45RO/CCR7/CD25/CD127/CD95/CD27 was performed to obtain CD4+ naive, central memory, regulatory and stem cell-like memory cells. This clone occurred a few times. The antigen remains unidentified. This TCR derives from a man younger than 45 with type 1 diabetes. The sample taken for sequencing was naive CD4+ T cells from blood.

Here the CDR3 DNA reads TGTGCCAGCACCTTCGGGTCGGTAACAGATACGCAGTATTTT. Translated, it gives CASTFGSVTDTQYF. V usage is TRBV7-9 and J usage is TRBJ2-3, with no clear D. V lost 7 bases to trimming and J lost 3 bases, with 14 bases between them. This CDR3 has 14 residues. The germline gives CDR1 SEHNR, CDR2 FQNEAQ (reference sequence). The full variable domain, completed using reference TRBV7-9 and TRBJ2-3, is DTGVSQNPRHKITKRGQNVTFRCDPISEHNRLYWYRQTLGQGPEFLTYFQNEAQLEKSRLLSDRFSAERPKGSFSTLEIQRTEQGDSAMYLCASTFGSVTDTQYFGPGTRLTVL.